This TCR beta chain stems from a study of blood T cells in healthy people across ages. Study-level background: About one barcoded TCR beta cDNA was captured per two T cells. General study results and limits: The study could not conclusively compare naive and antigen-experienced cells, given its unsorted PBMCs.

The V end lost 10 bases, the J end lost 0 bases, and 15 bases lay between the germline ends. CDR1 and CDR2 (germline): LNHDA, SQIVND (reference sequence). This CDR3 is built from 15 residues. It was with a sample-barcoded 5' primer and a J-beta primer mix that a second PCR of roughly 7 to 12 cycles was run. Samples each returned at least 3 million CDR3-containing paired-end reads. Using its own MiXCR run on the 5' RACE reads, TCRdb lists one record per CDR3 protein. This table has 1.5 million to 2 million distinct CDR3 sequences, under 30% appearing once. With regard to this clonotype: Antigen unknown.

The V call is TRBV19, the J call TRBJ1-4; D ambiguous. The source of this sequence is a woman in her twenties or thirties in good health. The sample was blood. The CDR3 nucleotides are TGTGCCACCTCCCGGGAGACCTCAACTAATGAAAAACTGTTTTTT. Translated, it gives CATSRETSTNEKLFF.